The 4 T cell receptor beta chains below come from one sample, sequenced in a study of regulatory T cells in long-lasting Graves disease. To make TCR beta libraries, researchers used iRepertoire HTBI primers and Arm-PCR of CDR3 regions. Via MiXCR, TCRdb re-called the multiplex PCR reads, giving one row per CDR3 protein. This sample has around 400,000 distinct CDR3 sequences, with around 15% found just once. Time point here: newly diagnosed GD, antithyroid drugs for less than 3 months. Researchers made the TCR library from RNA that was extracted from PBMCs. The sequenced sample was peripheral blood mononuclear cells (PBMCs), obtained at new diagnosis, from a patient treated with antithyroid drugs. The receptors come from a female donor with Graves disease.

On this clonotype itself: A much larger clone sits a single nucleotide away, making a read error possible. The conserved phenylalanine or tryptophan normally closing the CDR3 is absent here, so this likely arose from a read error. The chain combines TRBV30 with TRBJ1-5; 8 bases agree with TRBD1. V lost 3 bases to trimming and J lost 1 base; unmatched junction nucleotides: 2. Germline values: CDR1 GTSNPN, CDR2 SVGIG (reference sequence). The CDR3 is made up of 14 amino acids. The DNA for the CDR3 is TGTGCCTGGAGGGGACAGGCCAGCAATCAGCCCCAGCATCTT. Translation gives CAWRGQASNQPQHL.

This clonotype was seen at least ten times. The chain has TRBV27 and TRBJ1-1, with 7 nucleotides matching TRBD1. Germline V gene sequence: CDR1 MNHEY, CDR2 SMNVEV (reference sequence). Unmatched junction bases numbered 12, after V lost 10 bases and J lost 1 base. This CDR3 region has 15 residues. The CDR3 loop is CATTLSGTANTEAFF. The CDR3 nucleotides read TGTGCCACGACCTTGAGCGGGACAGCGAACACTGAAGCTTTCTTT.

CDR3 DNA sequence: TGTGCCAGCAGTGCGGGTCGGACGTCCTACAATGAGCAGTTCTTC. Its protein is CASSAGRTSYNEQFF. V usage is TRBV27 and J usage is TRBJ2-1, with D possibly TRBD2 on 5 matching bases. The germline V gene encodes CDR1 MNHEY and CDR2 SMNVEV (reference sequence). The V gene lost 5 bases and the J gene lost 1 base, with 12 bases spanning the gap. This CDR3 is built from 15 residues.

This clonotype was recorded many times. This chain links TRBV9 with TRBJ1-5; D is unclear. The germline V gene encodes CDR1 SGDLS and CDR2 YYNGEE. The CDR3 runs to 15 residues. Trimming removed 1 base at V and 1 base at J, with 9 bases between. The CDR3 loop reads CASSVSDHSNQPQHF. CDR3 sequence (DNA): TGTGCCAGCAGCGTATCCGACCACAGCAATCAGCCCCAGCATTTT.